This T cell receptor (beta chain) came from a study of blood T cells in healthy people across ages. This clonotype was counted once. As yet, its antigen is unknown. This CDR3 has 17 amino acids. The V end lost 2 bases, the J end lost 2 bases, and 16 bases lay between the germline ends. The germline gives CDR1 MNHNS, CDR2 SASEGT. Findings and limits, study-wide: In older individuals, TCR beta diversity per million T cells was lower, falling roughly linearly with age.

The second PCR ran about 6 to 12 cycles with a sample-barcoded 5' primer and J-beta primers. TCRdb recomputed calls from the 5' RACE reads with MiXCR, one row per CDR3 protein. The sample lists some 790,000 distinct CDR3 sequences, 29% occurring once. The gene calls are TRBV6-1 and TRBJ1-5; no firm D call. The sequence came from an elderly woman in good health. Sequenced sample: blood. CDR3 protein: CASSERGGSLGNQPQHF. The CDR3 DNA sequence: TGTGCCAGCAGTGAAAGAGGAGGGTCATTAGGCAATCAGCCCCAGCATTTT.